One and the same sample provided the 15 T cell receptor beta chains below, sequenced in a study of cytomegalovirus exposure and HLA in healthy donors. Sequencing was performed with immunoSEQ multiplex PCR; in TCRdb, only in-frame clones are kept and a portion is missing. The sample holds about 150,000 clones, 75% to 90% seen once. Sequenced: PBMCs. All receptors derive from a man between 18 and 29 years old in good health and CMV-seropositive.

This clone appeared a few times. The rearrangement links TRBV5-1 to TRBJ1-1, with a possible D match to TRBD1 (6 bases). CDR1 and CDR2 (germline): SGHRS, YFSETQ. The V gene lost 2 bases and the J gene lost 4 bases, with 12 bases spanning the gap. This CDR3 contains 14 residues. In DNA form, the CDR3 reads TGCGCCAGCAGCTTAGGACAGCTTATCACTGAAGCTTTCTTT. Amino acids: CASSLGQLITEAFF.

This chain connects TRBV7-9 to TRBJ1-2, with D possibly matching TRBD1 (5 bases). Between the trimmed V and J ends, which lost 5 bases and 5 bases, there was a span of 9 bases. The CDR3 runs 12 residues. CDR1 and CDR2 from the germline V gene are SEHNR and FQNEAQ (reference sequence). The CDR3 region has the DNA TGTGCCAGCAGCGGGGCGCGGTATGGCTACACCTTC. Translated: CASSGARYGYTF.

CDR3 sequence: CASSQAVFTEAFF. CDR3 coding DNA: TGCGCCAGCAGCCAAGCCGTTTTCACTGAAGCTTTCTTT. The gene calls are TRBV4-3 and TRBJ1-1; D is unresolved. The CDR3 loop spans 13 amino acids. V was pared by 1 base and J by 4 bases, with 7 bases between. The V gene's germline CDR1 is LGHNA and CDR2 YSLEER.

This clone was observed a handful of times. The chain joins TRBV18 to TRBJ1-2; possibly TRBD1 for D (5 bases). This CDR3 is 14 amino acids long. Trimming cost V 0 bases and J 4 bases, with 9 bases left between them. Germline CDR1 and CDR2: KGHSH and LQKENI. This CDR3 reads CASSPPGGSYGYTF. DNA for the CDR3: TGTGCCAGCTCACCACCGGGGGGTTCCTATGGCTACACCTTC.

Note on this clone: Different DNA sequences within this sample yield the same CDR3. The chain carries TRBV7-2 and TRBJ2-7, with 9 bases lining up with TRBD2. V was clipped by 5 bases and J by 0 bases; unmatched bases: 2. The CDR3 extends over 14 amino acids. The germline gives CDR1 SGHTA, CDR2 FQGNSA. The CDR3 protein is CASSLSGSSYEQYF. The DNA for the CDR3 is TGTGCCAGCAGCCTTAGCGGGAGCTCCTACGAGCAGTACTTC.

V and J are TRBV6-4 and TRBJ1-4; D unclear. The V end was cut by 7 bases, the J end by 0 bases, with 12 bases between. Per the germline V gene, CDR1 is MRHNA and CDR2 is SNTAGT. The CDR3 length is 15 residues. The CDR3 bases are TGTGCCAGCAAGGCTAACAGTGCAACTAATGAAAAACTGTTTTTT. It specifies CASKANSATNEKLFF.

A remark on this clone: This CDR3 is also generated by other DNA sequences in the sample. The V call is TRBV7-2, the J call TRBJ2-7; maybe TRBD2 (5 bases). There are 14 residues in the CDR3. Germline V gene lookup returns CDR1 SGHTA and CDR2 FQGNSA. The germline V and J ends were trimmed by 3 bases and 1 base, with 10 bases remaining between them. The CDR3 DNA reads TGTGCCAGCAGCTTGGCTGGCGGGTCCTACGAGCAGTACTTC. Translated: CASSLAGGSYEQYF.

CDR3 nucleotides: TGTGCCAGCAGCTACAGGGGAAGAGAGACCCAGTACTTC. Its protein product is CASSYRGRETQYF. The chain recombines TRBV7-9 with TRBJ2-5; 7 bases line up with TRBD1. Germline V lookup: CDR1 SEHNR, CDR2 FQNEAQ (reference sequence). V was clipped by 4 bases and J by 4 bases; unmatched bases: 3. CDR3 length: 13 amino acids. The full variable domain, rest sourced from reference TRBV7-9 and TRBJ2-5, is DTGVSQNPRHKITKRGQNVTFRCDPISEHNRLYWYRQTLGQGPEFLTYFQNEAQLEKSRLLSDRFSAERPKGSFSTLEIQRTEQGDSAMYLCASSYRGRETQYFGPGTRLLVL.

This clone was detected a few times. This sequence joins TRBV18 and TRBJ1-2; D might be TRBD1 (6 bases). This CDR3 is 16 amino acids long. Germline V gives CDR1 KGHSH, CDR2 LQKENI. With 1 base removed from V and 2 bases from J, the gap between germline ends came to 14 bases. The CDR3 DNA reads as TGTGCCAGCTCACCACAGGCGGGGGGCTGGAACTATGGCTACACCTTC. This translates into CASSPQAGGWNYGYTF. The full variable domain, its missing parts supplied by reference TRBV18 and TRBJ1-2, is NAGVMQNPRHLVRRRGQEARLRCSPMKGHSHVYWYRQLPEEGLKFMVYLQKENIIDESGMPKERFSAEFPKEGPSILRIQQVVRGDSAAYFCASSPQAGGWNYGYTFGSGTRLTVV.

V is TRBV6-6 and J is TRBJ1-1; 7 bases align to TRBD1. Germline V gene lookup returns CDR1 MNHNY and CDR2 SVGAGI (reference sequence). J lost 5 bases, V lost 4 bases, and 10 bases had no gene match. The CDR3 consists of 15 residues. CDR3 amino acids: CASSFRKQGNTEAFF. In DNA, the CDR3 is TGTGCCAGCAGTTTCAGGAAACAGGGGAATACTGAAGCTTTCTTT.

This chain uses TRBV6-6 with TRBJ2-3, with 8 bases aligning to TRBD2. The CDR3 is 14 amino acids. V lost 6 bases and J lost 5; bases outside the gene matches: 7. Germline CDR1 reads MNHNY; CDR2 reads SVGAGI (reference sequence). Here the CDR3 DNA reads TGTGCCAGCAGCTCAGCGGGGGTGGGAGATACGCAGTATTTT. Translated: CASSSAGVGDTQYF.

This clone has just a few counts. This rearrangement joins TRBV19 to TRBJ1-2; D may be TRBD1 (6 bases). CDR1 is LNHDA and CDR2 is SQIVND in the germline V gene (reference sequence). The CDR3 is 11 amino acids. Trimming removed 7 bases from V and 7 bases from J, with 10 bases in between. CDR3 loop: CASITDSGYTF. The CDR3 DNA reads as TGTGCCAGTATCACGGACAGTGGCTACACCTTC.

The chain joins TRBV5-1 to TRBJ1-6; no definite D call. Germline CDR1 reads SGHRS; CDR2 reads YFSETQ. The CDR3 sequence is 17 residues long. Trimming shortened V by 4 bases and J by 0 bases, and 14 bases separated the two germline ends. The CDR3 DNA is TGCGCCAGCAGCCGACAAGGATCGAGCTCCTATAATTCACCCCTCCACTTT. Translated, it gives CASSRQGSSSYNSPLHF.

The chain couples TRBV27 to TRBJ2-1; 8 nucleotides agree with TRBD1. CDR1 is MNHEY, CDR2 SMNVEV, per germline (reference sequence). With 3 bases clipped from V and 1 base from J, the junction kept 8 bases outside the gene matches. The CDR3 runs 17 residues. CDR3 residues: CASSFHLTGASYNEQFF. The CDR3 bases are TGTGCCAGCAGTTTCCATCTGACAGGGGCGTCCTACAATGAGCAGTTCTTC.

The chain links TRBV11-2 to TRBJ1-5; 7 bases are shared with TRBD1. This CDR3 is 13 amino acids long. Looked up from germline, CDR1 is SGHAT and CDR2 is FQNNGV. J was trimmed by 13 bases and V by 5 bases; bases with no gene match: 11. CDR3 amino acids: CASSPESGGQQHF. The CDR3 DNA sequence: TGTGCCAGCAGCCCGGAGTCAGGGGGGCAGCAGCATTTT.